This T cell receptor (beta chain) was sequenced during a study of shared clonotypes between healthy human individuals. Background on the study: A few men and a couple of women, aged 18 to 49, were donors. CD4 naive and memory got three plates each, CD8 naive two, CD8 memory one.

On sorted subsets, replicate PCRs used about 180 ng DNA, or tens of thousands of T cell genomes. Clones were read by immunoSEQ multiplex PCR, and TCRdb kept only the in-frame ones, dropping some. This repertoire shows 2 million or so clones, about 95% found once; its top ten account for 0.9% to 1.4%. Study observations and caveats: The four-donor shared clonotypes exceeded non-shared clonotypes in generation probability, with non-shared ones scoring lower.

Concerning this clone itself: Its antigen is currently unknown.

Terminally differentiated effector memory CD45RA+ cells were excluded from the naive CD8 cells, which were CD45RO-negative and positively selected for CCR7. Germline V gene sequence: CDR1 SQVTM, CDR2 ANQGSEA. The CDR3 consists of 15 residues. Trimming took off 4 bases at V and 2 bases at J, with 16 bases between the two ends. Sample: naive CD8+ T cells sorted from blood. The receptor was derived from a man between 18 and 35 years old in good health. This chain connects TRBV29-1 to TRBJ2-3, with D possibly TRBD2 on 5 matching bases. Here the CDR3 reads CSVGPSAAFTDTQYF. In DNA form, the CDR3 reads TGCAGCGTTGGGCCCTCAGCGGCCTTCACAGATACGCAGTATTTT.